The 18 T cell receptor beta chains in this list originate from one sample, sequenced in a study of PD-1 blockade in classical Hodgkin lymphoma. As for time point: cycle 4 day 1 (C4D1), after around six weeks of nivolumab. Every patient relapsed after autologous stem cell transplantation, and brentuximab vedotin exposure varied. Thawed PBMCs were the source of CD4+ T cells, purified by magnetic negative selection. Only in-frame clones appear in the TCRdb table, and some are missing; sequencing was by immunoSEQ multiplex PCR. The top ten hold around 2.3% of the sample, which has about 27,000 clones, around 83% seen once. The input for sequencing was CD4+ T cells from blood, taken before the fourth cycle of nivolumab. The origin of the receptors is a human donor with classical Hodgkin lymphoma.

The V gene is TRBV7-2, the J gene TRBJ1-2; D may be TRBD1 (5 bases). Trimming shortened V by 5 bases and J by 4 bases, and 14 bases separated the two germline ends. Germline lookup yields CDR1 SGHTA and CDR2 FQGNSA. CDR3 length: 14 amino acids. CDR3 nucleotides: TGTGCCAGCAGCCCCGCCCAGGGAAGCTATGGCTACACCTTC. This gives the protein CASSPAQGSYGYTF.

The chain has TRBV11-2 and TRBJ2-1; 7 bases match TRBD2. The germline V gene has CDR1 SGHAT and CDR2 FQNNGV. Germline trimming cut 4 bases from V and 4 bases from J; bases unmatched to any gene: 4. The CDR3 contains 14 residues. CDR3: CASSWSGNYNEQFF. The CDR3 coding sequence is TGTGCCAGCAGCTGGAGCGGGAATTACAATGAGCAGTTCTTC.

J is TRBJ2-4 and V is TRBV6-5; TRBD1 agrees at 9 bases. Germline values: CDR1 MNHEY, CDR2 SVGAGI. The CDR3 runs to 14 residues. V lost 2 bases to trimming and J lost 8 bases; unmatched junction nucleotides: 4. The chain's CDR3 is CASSYKTGGDIQYF. CDR3 nucleotide sequence: TGTGCCAGCAGTTACAAAACAGGGGGCGACATTCAGTACTTC.

The chain has TRBV11-2 and TRBJ1-2; D not resolved. From germline, CDR1 is SGHAT and CDR2 FQNNGV. The CDR3 length is 14 residues. Trimming removed 2 bases at V and 4 bases at J, with 11 bases between. CDR3 DNA: TGTGCCAGCAGCTTAACGGCGATTTCCTATGGCTACACCTTC. Translating it yields CASSLTAISYGYTF.

The rearrangement uses TRBV6-1 and TRBJ2-7; TRBD2 might be the D (6 bases). The germline gives CDR1 MNHNS, CDR2 SASEGT. V lost 6 bases and J 3 bases, leaving 9 bases between the germline ends. This CDR3 has 12 amino acids. In DNA form, the CDR3 reads TGTGCCAGCAGGGGAGGAGACTACGAGCAGTACTTC. Amino acid sequence: CASRGGDYEQYF.

The V and J genes are TRBV4-1 and TRBJ2-1; D is unclear. Deletions cut 1 base from V and 0 bases from J, with 7 bases between. The CDR3 spans 15 residues. In germline, CDR1 is MGHRA, CDR2 YSYEKL. In nucleotides, the CDR3 is TGCGCCAGCAGCCAAGTCGGCAGCTCCTACAATGAGCAGTTCTTC. Protein product: CASSQVGSSYNEQFF.

J is TRBJ2-1 and V is TRBV5-1; 11 nucleotides line up with TRBD2. CDR1 and CDR2 (germline): SGHRS, YFSETQ. The CDR3 length is 19 residues. V lost 4 bases to trimming and J lost 0 bases; unmatched junction nucleotides: 12. The CDR3 loop reads CASSRSLAGERSSYNEQFF. The CDR3 nucleotides are TGCGCCAGCAGCCGCTCACTAGCGGGAGAGCGGAGCTCCTACAATGAGCAGTTCTTC. Full variable domain (outside the CDR3, taken from reference TRBV5-1 and TRBJ2-1): KAGVTQTPRYLIKTRGQQVTLSCSPISGHRSVSWYQQTPGQGLQFLFEYFSETQRNKGNFPGRFSGRQFSNSRSEMNVSTLELGDSALYLCASSRSLAGERSSYNEQFFGPGTRLTVL.

The rearrangement uses TRBV5-1 and TRBJ1-1; the D gene is possibly TRBD1 (5 bases). CDR1 is SGHRS and CDR2 is YFSETQ in the germline V gene. This CDR3 has 16 residues. Trimming stripped 5 bases from V and 1 base from J, with 18 bases between. The CDR3 sequence is CASSSNGGRGNTEAFF. CDR3 sequence (DNA): TGCGCCAGCAGTTCCAACGGCGGAAGGGGGAACACTGAAGCTTTCTTT.

The chain is built from TRBV6-6 and TRBJ2-3; D unclear. The V and J ends lost 8 bases and 6 bases respectively, with 12 bases between them. CDR1 is MNHNY and CDR2 is SVGAGI in the germline V gene (reference sequence). The CDR3 runs 12 residues. The CDR3 protein is CASHTGWDTQYF. The CDR3, as DNA: TGTGCCAGCCATACCGGATGGGATACGCAGTATTTT.

This chain joins TRBV7-2 and TRBJ2-2, with D possibly matching TRBD2 (6 bases). CDR1 and CDR2 from the germline V gene are SGHTA and FQGNSA. The V end lost 8 bases, the J end lost 3 bases, and 13 bases lay between the germline ends. This CDR3 is built from 14 residues. Here the CDR3 reads CASCPGTHTGELFF. The CDR3 DNA is TGTGCCAGCTGTCCCGGGACTCACACCGGGGAGCTGTTTTTT.

The rearrangement uses TRBV7-2 and TRBJ1-2; the D is unclear. The CDR3 runs 15 residues. V gave up 4 bases and J gave up 1 base, with 13 bases separating them. Germline V gene data show CDR1 as SGHTA and CDR2 as FQGNSA. The chain's CDR3 is CASSSIRRNNYGYTF. In nucleotides, the CDR3 is TGTGCCAGCAGCTCCATACGCCGGAATAACTATGGCTACACCTTC.

The chain uses TRBV30 and TRBJ1-1; no firm D call. CDR1 is GTSNPN, CDR2 SVGIG, per germline (reference sequence). This CDR3 region has 11 residues. Trimming stripped 5 bases from V and 1 base from J, with 5 bases between. CDR3 protein: CAWWWNTEAFF. The CDR3 DNA sequence: TGTGCCTGGTGGTGGAACACTGAAGCTTTCTTT. The complete variable domain, with remaining parts taken from reference TRBV30 and TRBJ1-1, reads SQTIHQWPATLVQPVGSPLSLECTVEGTSNPNLYWYRQAAGRGLQLLFYSVGIGQISSEVPQNLSASRPQDRQFILSSKKLLLSDSGFYLCAWWWNTEAFFGQGTRLTVV.

The chain uses TRBV13 and TRBJ2-1, with 9 bases lining up with TRBD2. The V gene's germline CDR1 is PRHDT and CDR2 FYEKMQ (reference sequence). The length of the CDR3 is 15 residues. V trimming: 2 bases; J trimming: 6 bases; junction bases outside the gene matches: 5. This CDR3 is CASSLLAGKSNEQFF. In DNA, the CDR3 is TGTGCCAGCAGCTTACTAGCGGGAAAGAGCAATGAGCAGTTCTTC. Full variable domain (missing parts from reference TRBV13 and TRBJ2-1): AAGVIQSPRHLIKEKRETATLKCYPIPRHDTVYWYQQGPGQDPQFLISFYEKMQSDKGSIPDRFSAQQFSDYHSELNMSSLELGDSALYFCASSLLAGKSNEQFFGPGTRLTVL.

J is TRBJ1-2 and V is TRBV21-1. TRBV21-1 is reported as a pseudogene. There are 16 residues in the CDR3. CDR3 region: CASSKGGGGRGYGYTF. CDR3 nucleotide sequence: TGTGCCAGCAGCAAAGGCGGGGGCGGCAGGGGGTATGGCTACACCTTC.

The V gene is TRBV18, the J gene TRBJ2-7, with D possibly matching TRBD1 (5 bases). Between the trimmed V and J ends, which lost 0 bases and 6 bases, there was a span of 9 bases. Germline CDR1 KGHSH, CDR2 LQKENI. The length of the CDR3 is 13 residues. CDR3 bases: TGTGCCAGCTCACCACCGGGCCAGGGCGAGCAGTACTTC. Protein product: CASSPPGQGEQYF.

The V gene is TRBV9, the J gene TRBJ1-3; D gene ambiguous. Germline V CDR1 and CDR2: SGDLS, YYNGEE. The CDR3 covers 15 residues. Trimming cost V 0 bases and J 0 bases, with 7 bases left between them. The CDR3 DNA reads TGTGCCAGCAGCGTAGGGAGCGGCTCTGGAAACACCATATATTTT. Protein product: CASSVGSGSGNTIYF.

The chain has TRBV15 and TRBJ2-3; 11 nucleotides match TRBD2. CDR3 size: 17 residues. Trimming cost V 5 bases and J 2 bases; bases outside gene matches: 9. Germline CDR1 LNHNV, CDR2 YYDKDF (reference sequence). For the CDR3, the DNA is TGTGCCACCAGCGGTCTGCTAGCGGGGGGATCCACAGATACGCAGTATTTT. This translates into CATSGLLAGGSTDTQYF.

This chain links TRBV2 with TRBJ2-7, with 8 bases lining up with TRBD1. Germline V gene lookup returns CDR1 SNHLY and CDR2 FYNNEI. The length of the CDR3 is 15 residues. The trim removed 6 bases at V and 3 bases at J, leaving 10 bases unmatched. This CDR3 is CASRPDRGGNYEQYF. DNA of the CDR3: TGTGCCAGCAGGCCCGACAGGGGCGGTAACTACGAGCAGTACTTC. Combining the CDR3 with reference TRBV2 and TRBJ2-7 gives the whole variable domain EPEVTQTPSHQVTQMGQEVILRCVPISNHLYFYWYRQILGQKVEFLVSFYNNEISEKSEIFDDQFSVERPDGSNFTLKIRSTKLEDSAMYFCASRPDRGGNYEQYFGPGTRLTVT.